Here is one TCR beta chain with its context. Its antigen is currently unknown. This specimen belongs to a study of metastatic and nonmetastatic thyroid tumors. Study results and caveats: TCR beta diversity was reportedly significantly higher in malignant thyroid tumors than benign nodules, in blood and tumor.

V lost 4 bases, J lost 6 bases, and 10 bases lay in between. The CDR3 is 12 residues long. Per the germline V gene, CDR1 is SGHRS and CDR2 is YFSETQ. Patients were all untreated before their thyroid surgery. TCRdb used MiXCR to call clones anew from the PCR reads. The sample lists approximately 30,000 clones, 15% to 20% occurring once. The sequenced sample consisted of blood. This chain uses TRBV5-1 with TRBJ1-1; D call uncertain. This sequence was found in a female donor with papillary thyroid cancer or a benign thyroid nodule (not recorded which). Some clones in this sample may be carry-over from other donors' samples. For the CDR3, the DNA is TGCGCCAGCAGCCAAGATGGGGCTGAAGCTTTCTTT. This sequence encodes CASSQDGAEAFF.